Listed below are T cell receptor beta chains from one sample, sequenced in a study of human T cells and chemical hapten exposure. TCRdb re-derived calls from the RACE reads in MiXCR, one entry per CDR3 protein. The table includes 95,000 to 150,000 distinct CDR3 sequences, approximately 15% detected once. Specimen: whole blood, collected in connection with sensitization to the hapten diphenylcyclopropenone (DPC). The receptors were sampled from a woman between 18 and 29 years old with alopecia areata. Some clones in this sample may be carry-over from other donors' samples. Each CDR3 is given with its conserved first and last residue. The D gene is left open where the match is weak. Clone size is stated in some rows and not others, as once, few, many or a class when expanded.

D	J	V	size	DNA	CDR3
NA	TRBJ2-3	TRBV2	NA	TGTGCCAGCAGTTATAATTGGGGAGATACGCAGTATTTT	CASSYNWGDTQYF
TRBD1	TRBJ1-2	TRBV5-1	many	TGCGCCAGCATAGAACCGGGACAGGGGGCGCGAGGCTACACCTTC	CASIEPGQGARGYTF
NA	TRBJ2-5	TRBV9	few	TGTGCCAGCAGCGTAGAGGGTGAGACCCAGTACTTC	CASSVEGETQYF
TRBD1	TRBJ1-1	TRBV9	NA	TGTGCCAGCAGCGTTCGAACGGACAGGGTGAACTCTGAAGCTTTCTTT	CASSVRTDRVNSEAFF
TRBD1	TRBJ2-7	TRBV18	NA	TGTGCCAGCTCAACCAAACGACAGGGATCCTACGAGCAGTACTTC	CASSTKRQGSYEQYF
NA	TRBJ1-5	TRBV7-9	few	TGTGCCAGCAGCCGCGAAGAGCGCAATCAGCCCCAGCATTTT	CASSREERNQPQHF
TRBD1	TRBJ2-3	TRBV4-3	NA	TGCGCCAGCAGCCCCGTCTCACAGGGGAAAGCAGATACGCAGTATTTT	CASSPVSQGKADTQYF
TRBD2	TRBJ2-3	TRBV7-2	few	TGTGCCAGCAGCCCGGTGGGGATTAGCGGGGGCCTGGTCCCTAGCACAGATACGCAGTATTTT	CASSPVGISGGLVPSTDTQYF
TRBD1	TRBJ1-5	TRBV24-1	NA	TGTGCCACCCCCCCGGGACAGGTTAATCAGCCCCAGCATTTT	CATPPGQVNQPQHF
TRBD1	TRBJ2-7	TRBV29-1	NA	TGCAGCGCCACCGGGACAGGGTGGTACGAGCAGTACTTC	CSATGTGWYEQYF